This passage covers 4 T cell receptor beta chains from one sample sequenced in a study of T cell repertoires in cytomegalovirus infection. TCRdb called the reads again in MiXCR, with one record for every CDR3 protein. The sample has 70,000 to 95,000 distinct CDR3 sequences, over 25% seen once. No antigen has been assigned to these receptors. The material was CD8+ T cells from cultured PBMCs, obtained from culture after CMV antigen stimulation. The receptors come from a human donor in good health (CMV status not recorded). Some clones in this sample may be carry-over from other donors' samples.

The J gene is TRBJ1-2, the V gene TRBV3-1, with D possibly being TRBD1 (5 bases). Germline V gives CDR1 LGHDT, CDR2 YNNKEL (reference sequence). Between the trimmed V and J ends, which lost 0 bases and 4 bases, there was a span of 9 bases. This CDR3 region has 14 residues. The CDR3 loop reads CASSQDGGFYGYTF. The CDR3 DNA sequence: TGTGCCAGCAGCCAAGACGGGGGTTTCTATGGCTACACCTTC.

Ten or more counts support this clonotype. The chain combines TRBV7-9 with TRBJ2-7; D is ambiguous. CDR3 length equals 13 residues. The germline V gene has CDR1 SEHNR and CDR2 FQNEAQ (reference sequence). Trimming took 5 bases from V and 2 from J, leaving 10 bases between them. The CDR3 sequence is CASSEKSAYEQYF. DNA of the CDR3: TGTGCCAGCAGCGAGAAATCAGCCTACGAGCAGTACTTC.

The rearrangement links TRBV29-1 to TRBJ1-2; 7 bases line up with TRBD1. In germline, CDR1 is SQVTM, CDR2 ANQGSEA. The V segment lost 7 bases and the J segment 4 bases; nucleotides outside the gene matches: 9. This CDR3 has 13 residues. The CDR3 DNA reads as TGCAGCGCGATTACAGGGGAGATCTATGGCTACACCTTC. Residues: CSAITGEIYGYTF.

The chain combines TRBV6-6 with TRBJ2-3; D is unresolved. V lost 2 bases, J lost 0 bases, and 3 bases lay in between. The germline V gene encodes CDR1 MNHNY and CDR2 SVGAGI (reference sequence). The CDR3 is made up of 13 amino acids. As DNA, the CDR3 is TGTGCCAGCAGTTACGCGAGCACAGATACGCAGTATTTT. It is translated as CASSYASTDTQYF.